The clone carrying this T cell receptor (beta chain) was seen only a few times. Antigen: not known. The CDR3 consists of 12 residues. V lost 3 bases, J lost 3 bases, and 6 bases lay in between. Looked up from germline, CDR1 is LNHDA and CDR2 is SQIVND (reference sequence). These data come from a study of regulatory T cells in long-lasting Graves disease. Overall study results and limits: Accuracy could have been hurt by small sample size.

Building the TCR beta libraries relied on iRepertoire HTBI primers, and CDR3 regions underwent Arm-PCR. TCRdb re-derived calls from the multiplex PCR reads in MiXCR, one entry per CDR3 protein. The table shows roughly 500,000 distinct CDR3 sequences, with about 14% occurring only once. Documented time point: newly diagnosed GD, antithyroid drugs for less than 3 months. PBMC-derived RNA was used for the TCR library. These records were also assigned to another study, of T cells in Graves' hyperthyroidism and ophthalmopathy. As that study records: Ophthalmopathy, as predicted by the model, came a median roughly 6.5 months after the prediction.

This receptor was taken from a man aged 30 to 39 with Graves disease. The sequenced sample was peripheral blood mononuclear cells (PBMCs), obtained at new diagnosis, from a patient treated with antithyroid drugs. This chain connects TRBV19 to TRBJ2-7; the D gene is possibly TRBD1 (6 bases). Here the CDR3 reads CASSMTGYEQYF. In DNA, the CDR3 is TGTGCCAGTAGTATGACAGGCTACGAGCAGTACTTC.